The rows below give T cell receptor beta chains drawn from one sample of a study of blood T cell repertoires in COVID-19. Sequencing used immunoSEQ multiplex PCR; TCRdb keeps in-frame clones, though not all of them. The sample has 150,000 to 200,000 clones; around 79% are singletons. Sequencing was performed on peripheral blood. The receptors originated from a man aged 55-75 years with active or convalescent COVID-19. The CDR3 runs from the conserved cysteine through the conserved F or W. Each record gives: V gene, J gene, clone size, D gene, CDR3 protein, CDR3 DNA. A D gene is named only where the DNA matches it firmly. Size values are once, few and many counts, or a class for expanded clones, and some rows have none.

TRBV18	TRBJ1-2	-	-	CASSPGGEVYGYTF	TGTGCCAGCTCACCAGGCGGGGAGGTTTATGGCTACACCTTC
TRBV18	TRBJ2-3	-	TRBD1	CASSPGQGGDTQYF	TGTGCCAGCTCCCCCGGACAGGGAGGAGATACGCAGTATTTT
TRBV29-1	TRBJ2-3	-	-	CSVDVQGGNTDTQYF	TGCAGCGTTGACGTACAGGGTGGAAACACAGATACGCAGTATTTT
TRBV2	TRBJ1-5	-	-	CASSEEGGWQPQHF	TGTGCCAGCAGTGAAGAAGGGGGATGGCAGCCCCAGCATTTT
TRBV6-2/TRBV6-3	TRBJ2-5	-	-	CASSKGGISQETQYF	TGTGCCAGCAGTAAGGGGGGGATCTCACAAGAGACCCAGTACTTC
TRBV19	TRBJ1-2	-	-	CAIISGSDGYTF	TGTGCCATAATCAGCGGGTCTGATGGCTACACCTTC
TRBV3-1/TRBV3-2	TRBJ1-3	-	-	CASSQGPASSGNTIYF	TGTGCCAGCAGCCAAGGCCCCGCTAGCTCTGGAAACACCATATATTTT
TRBV19	TRBJ2-3	-	TRBD2	CASSKPAGSSTDTQYF	TGTGCCAGTAGCAAACCAGCGGGGTCTAGCACAGATACGCAGTATTTT
TRBV9	TRBJ1-4	-	-	CASSGEVNEKLFF	TGTGCCAGCAGCGGGGAGGTTAATGAAAAACTGTTTTTT
TRBV11-2	TRBJ1-5	-	TRBD1	CASSLGTGMSNQPQHF	TGTGCCAGCAGCTTAGGGACAGGGATGAGCAATCAGCCCCAGCATTTT
TRBV5-4	TRBJ2-7	-	TRBD1	CASRKKSRDRDDEQYF	TGTGCCAGCAGGAAAAAAAGCCGGGACAGGGACGACGAGCAGTACTTC
TRBV30	TRBJ1-4	-	-	CAWSVAVIGEKLFF	TGTGCCTGGAGTGTAGCGGTGATAGGTGAAAAACTGTTTTTT
TRBV7-2	TRBJ2-7	-	TRBD1	CASSPAGQGNEQYF	TGTGCCAGCAGCCCAGCGGGACAGGGAAACGAGCAGTACTTC
TRBV19	TRBJ2-3	-	-	CASSGTLTDTQYF	TGTGCCAGTAGTGGGACTCTTACAGATACGCAGTATTTT
TRBV18	TRBJ2-1	-	-	CASSLAQGTTYNEQFF	TGTGCCAGCTCACTGGCCCAGGGAACGACCTACAATGAGCAGTTCTTC
TRBV3-1/TRBV3-2	TRBJ2-7	-	TRBD2	CASSQLETSGAYYEQYF	TGTGCCAGCAGCCAACTTGAGACTAGCGGGGCCTACTACGAGCAGTACTTC
TRBV7-9	TRBJ2-2	few	-	CASSHPPAGFTGELFF	TGTGCCAGCAGCCATCCCCCGGCAGGCTTCACCGGGGAGCTGTTTTTT
TRBV18	TRBJ1-1	-	-	CASSAAGTEAFF	TGTGCCAGCTCAGCGGCGGGGACTGAAGCTTTCTTT
TRBV7-8	TRBJ2-7	few	-	CASSLVRGRYEQYF	TGTGCCAGCAGCTTAGTCAGGGGTCGCTACGAGCAGTACTTC
TRBV21-1	TRBJ2-1	-	-	CASREGPREYNEQFF	TGTGCCAGCAGGGAGGGCCCTAGGGAGTACAATGAGCAGTTCTTC
TRBV28	TRBJ1-1	-	-	CASSLPGRGTTEAFF	TGTGCCAGCAGTTTACCAGGGAGGGGAACGACTGAAGCTTTCTTT
TRBV19	TRBJ2-6	few	TRBD2	CASRGREGISGANVLTF	TGTGCCAGTAGGGGCAGGGAGGGCATCTCTGGAGCCAACGTCCTGACTTTC
TRBV18	TRBJ1-1	-	TRBD1	CASSPDRGSEAFF	TGTGCCAGCTCACCAGACAGGGGCTCTGAAGCTTTCTTT
TRBV12-3/TRBV12-4	TRBJ1-6	-	-	CASSLTVGSPLHF	TGTGCCAGCAGTTTGACAGTCGGGTCACCCCTCCACTTT
TRBV5-1	TRBJ2-6	-	-	CASSLDGTLSSGANVLTF	TGCGCCAGCAGCTTGGATGGGACATTAAGCTCTGGGGCCAACGTCCTGACTTTC
TRBV11-3	TRBJ2-1	few	TRBD2	CASSSRLAGSNEQFF	TGTGCCAGCAGCTCTAGACTAGCGGGAAGCAATGAGCAGTTCTTC
TRBV28	TRBJ2-2	-	-	CATKTTGELFF	TGTGCTACTAAAACCACCGGGGAGCTGTTTTTT
TRBV5-1	TRBJ2-3	-	TRBD1	CASSMTGGQTDTQYF	TGCGCCAGCAGTATGACAGGGGGGCAGACAGATACGCAGTATTTT
TRBV7-9	TRBJ2-6	-	TRBD1	CASSLGGAGANVLTF	TGTGCCAGCAGCCTAGGGGGCGCTGGGGCCAACGTCCTGACTTTC
TRBV6-5	TRBJ1-1	-	-	CASRATDEGTEAFF	TGTGCCAGCAGAGCGACAGACGAAGGCACTGAAGCTTTCTTT
TRBV6-5	TRBJ1-1	-	TRBD1	CASSYGTGDTEAFF	TGTGCCAGCAGTTACGGGACAGGGGACACTGAAGCTTTCTTT
TRBV11-2	TRBJ2-3	-	-	CASSLERRMSTDTQYF	TGTGCCAGCAGCTTAGAAAGGAGGATGAGCACAGATACGCAGTATTTT
TRBV5-1	TRBJ1-6	-	-	CASSLGQGNSPLHF	TGCGCCAGCAGCTTGGGGCAGGGGAACTCACCCCTCCACTTT
TRBV20-1	TRBJ1-4	-	-	CSASPAGLGGKLFF	TGCAGTGCTAGTCCCGCAGGACTCGGAGGAAAACTGTTTTTT
TRBV12-3/TRBV12-4	TRBJ1-2	-	-	CASSSRRGDGYTF	TGTGCCAGCAGTTCCCGCCGAGGCGATGGCTACACCTTC
TRBV5-1	TRBJ2-1	-	TRBD2	CASSLDPSGRVNEQFF	TGCGCCAGCAGCTTGGATCCTAGCGGGAGGGTGAATGAGCAGTTCTTC
TRBV2	TRBJ2-2	few	-	CASSLAIAGELFF	TGTGCCAGCAGTCTAGCGATTGCCGGGGAGCTGTTTTTT
TRBV7-7	TRBJ2-1	-	TRBD2	CASSLDGGLPNNEQFF	TGTGCCAGCAGCTTAGATGGGGGACTACCAAACAATGAGCAGTTCTTC
TRBV6-5	TRBJ1-1	-	TRBD1	CASSYSGQGSEAFF	TGTGCCAGCAGTTACTCAGGACAGGGGTCTGAAGCTTTCTTT
TRBV3-1/TRBV3-2	TRBJ2-1	few	-	CASSQNRRGYEQFF	TGTGCCAGCAGCCAAAATCGCCGGGGGTATGAGCAGTTCTTC
TRBV6-2/TRBV6-3	TRBJ2-3	-	-	CASSVGLLTDTQYF	TGTGCCAGCAGTGTGGGACTGCTCACAGATACGCAGTATTTT
TRBV19	TRBJ1-1	-	TRBD1	CASSKTGEGTEAFF	TGTGCCAGTAGTAAGACAGGGGAAGGCACTGAAGCTTTCTTT
TRBV27	TRBJ2-2	-	TRBD2	CASTATSGGNTGELFF	TGTGCCAGCACCGCGACTAGCGGGGGGAACACCGGGGAGCTGTTTTTT
TRBV3-1/TRBV3-2	TRBJ1-2	few	-	CASSPGPGPYTF	TGTGCCAGCAGCCCGGGCCCAGGGCCCTACACCTTC
TRBV27	TRBJ1-2	-	-	CASSRRGSIGYTF	TGTGCCAGCAGTCGTCGCGGGTCTATAGGCTACACCTTC
TRBV9	TRBJ2-2	-	-	CASSVGTILAGELFF	TGTGCCAGCAGCGTTGGGACAATCCTTGCCGGGGAGCTGTTTTTT
TRBV19	TRBJ1-2	-	-	CASNLVYRDYGYTF	TGTGCCAGTAACCTCGTCTATCGGGACTATGGCTACACCTTC
TRBV6-2/TRBV6-3	TRBJ2-1	-	-	CASSYTATRNEQFF	TGTGCCAGCAGTTACACCGCGACTAGGAATGAGCAGTTCTTC
TRBV10-3	TRBJ1-5	-	-	CAISESAQSNQPQHF	TGTGCCATCAGTGAGTCAGCACAGAGCAATCAGCCCCAGCATTTT